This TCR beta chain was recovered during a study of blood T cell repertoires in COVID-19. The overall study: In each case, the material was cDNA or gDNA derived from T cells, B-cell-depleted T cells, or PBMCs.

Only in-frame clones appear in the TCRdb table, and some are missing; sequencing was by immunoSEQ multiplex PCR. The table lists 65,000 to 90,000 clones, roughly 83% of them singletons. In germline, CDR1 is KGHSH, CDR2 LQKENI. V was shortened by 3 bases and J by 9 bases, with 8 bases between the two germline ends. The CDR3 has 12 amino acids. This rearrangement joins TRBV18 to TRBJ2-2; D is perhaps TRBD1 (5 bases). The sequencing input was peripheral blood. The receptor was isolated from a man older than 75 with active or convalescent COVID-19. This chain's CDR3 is CASSPVDRELFF. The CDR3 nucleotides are TGTGCCAGCTCACCGGTGGACAGGGAGCTGTTTTTT.